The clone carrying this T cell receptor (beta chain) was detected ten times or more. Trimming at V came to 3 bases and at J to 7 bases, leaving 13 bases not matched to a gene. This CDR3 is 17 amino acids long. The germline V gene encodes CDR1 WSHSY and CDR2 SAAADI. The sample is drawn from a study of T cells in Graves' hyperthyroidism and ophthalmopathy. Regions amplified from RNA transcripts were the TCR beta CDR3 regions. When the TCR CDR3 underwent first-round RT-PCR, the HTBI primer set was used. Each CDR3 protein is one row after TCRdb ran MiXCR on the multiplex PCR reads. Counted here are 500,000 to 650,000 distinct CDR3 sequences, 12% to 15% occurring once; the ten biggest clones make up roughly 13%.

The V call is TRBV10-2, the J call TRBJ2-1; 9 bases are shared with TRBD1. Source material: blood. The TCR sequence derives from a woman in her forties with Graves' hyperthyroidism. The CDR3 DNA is TGCGCCAGCAGTGACCCCTGGACAGGGGAAGTTTTGAATGAGCAGTTCTTC. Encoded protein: CASSDPWTGEVLNEQFF.